This T cell receptor beta chain came from a study of naive and memory T cell subsets. Germline loops: CDR1 GTSNPN, CDR2 SVGIG (reference sequence). V lost 1 base and J 0 bases, leaving 1 base between the germline ends. CDR3 length equals 13 residues. Amplification of ligated cDNA took four PCR rounds with SP2 and nested alpha and beta constant primers. TCRdb re-analysed the 5' RACE reads in MiXCR, keeping a single row per CDR3 protein. The sample has over 50,000 distinct CDR3 sequences; 6.5% to 8.5% are singletons. A UMI-containing oligonucleotide was joined by 3' ligation to the TCR cDNA template. This clonotype was seen repeatedly, ten times or more.

The chain has TRBV30 and TRBJ1-6; D is unclear. The clonotype comes from a female donor in good health. The CDR3 sequence: CAWSDSYNSPLHF. The CDR3 coding sequence is TGTGCCTGGAGTGACTCCTATAATTCACCCCTCCACTTT.